One and the same sample provided the 24 T cell receptor beta chains below, sequenced in a study of blood T cell repertoires in COVID-19. The method was immunoSEQ multiplex PCR; TCRdb's version includes in-frame clones alone and lacks a portion of them. Seen here are roughly 85,000 clones, roughly 88% observed once, and the top ten hold 25% to 35%. Material for sequencing was peripheral blood. These receptors originate from a man in his fifties with active or convalescent COVID-19.

The chain employs TRBV24-1 and TRBJ2-1; 8 bases fit TRBD1. Germline loops: CDR1 KGHDR, CDR2 SFDVKD. This CDR3 spans 15 amino acids. V lost 7 bases, J lost 2 bases, and 6 bases stayed unmatched. The CDR3 DNA reads as TGTGCCACCAGCCCCGGACAGGGAGCCTACAATGAGCAGTTCTTC. This gives the protein CATSPGQGAYNEQFF.

CDR3 region: CASSLVAGYDTDTQYF. CDR3 nucleotide sequence: TGTGCCAGCAGCTTAGTGGCGGGCTACGACACAGATACGCAGTATTTT. The chain recombines TRBV7-8 with TRBJ2-3, with TRBD2 as a possible D gene (5 bases). Trimming left V 1 base short and J 2 bases short, with 13 bases between. The germline V gene has CDR1 SGHVS and CDR2 FQNEAQ. This CDR3 is 16 amino acids long.

J is TRBJ2-2 and V is TRBV14; no firm D call. V lost 2 bases, J lost 4 bases, and 11 bases lay in between. Germline V CDR1 and CDR2: SGHDN, FVKESK. The CDR3 runs 15 residues. CDR3: CASSQYSQSTGELFF. DNA of the CDR3: TGTGCCAGCAGCCAATACTCACAGAGCACCGGGGAGCTGTTTTTT.

The chain uses TRBV28 and TRBJ1-3, with TRBD1 as a possible D gene (6 bases). V was clipped by 5 bases and J by 2 bases, with 16 bases between them. CDR1 MDHEN and CDR2 SYDVKM come from the germline V gene. The CDR3 covers 16 residues. The CDR3 sequence: CASSLGGAEAGNTIYF. The CDR3 region has the DNA TGTGCCAGCAGTCTTGGGGGGGCAGAAGCTGGAAACACCATATATTTT.

The chain recombines TRBV10-3 with TRBJ2-3, with TRBD1 identical over 9 bases. Germline assignment: CDR1 ENHRY and CDR2 SYGVKD. After removal of 3 bases from V and 6 bases from J, the junction contained 13 bases not matched to a gene. This CDR3 contains 17 residues. Here the CDR3 reads CAISEYSGTGIADTQYF. As DNA, the CDR3 is TGTGCCATCAGTGAATATTCCGGGACAGGGATCGCGGATACGCAGTATTTT.

The chain employs TRBV6-6 and TRBJ1-2; 7 bases match TRBD1. J gave up 8 bases and V 0 bases, and 6 bases lay outside the gene matches. Germline assignment: CDR1 MNHNY and CDR2 SVGAGI (reference sequence). The CDR3 is made up of 14 amino acids. The CDR3 coding sequence is TGTGCCAGCAGTTACTCGAGGGACAGTCGGGGCTACACCTTC. Encoded protein: CASSYSRDSRGYTF.

The chain joins TRBV19 to TRBJ2-6; perhaps TRBD1 as D (6 bases). Trimming left V 8 bases short and J 1 base short, with 18 bases between. Germline lookup yields CDR1 LNHDA and CDR2 SQIVND (reference sequence). The CDR3 is 17 amino acids. The CDR3 DNA reads as TGTGCCAGTCTAGTGGGGACAAGAGCATCTGGGGCCAACGTCCTGACTTTC. Its translation: CASLVGTRASGANVLTF. Complete variable domain (other parts from reference TRBV19 and TRBJ2-6): DGGITQSPKYLFRKEGQNVTLSCEQNLNHDAMYWYRQDPGQGLRLIYYSQIVNDFQKGDIAEGYSVSREKKESFPLTVTSAQKNPTAFYLCASLVGTRASGANVLTFGAGSRLTVL.

The chain is built from TRBV10-2 and TRBJ1-3; 9 bases match TRBD1. The CDR3 length is 18 residues. Germline CDR1 is WSHSY and CDR2 is SAAADI. Germline trimming cut 4 bases from V and 2 bases from J; bases unmatched to any gene: 12. The CDR3 bases are TGCGCCAGCAGTGGGACCGGGACAGGGATGAAAGCTGGAAACACCATATATTTT. Its translation is CASSGTGTGMKAGNTIYF.

This clone was recorded only once. The chain recombines TRBV12-3 or TRBV12-4 with TRBJ1-1; unclear D gene. The CDR3 is 12 amino acids. With 5 bases removed from V and 5 bases from J, the gap between germline ends came to 9 bases. This CDR3 reads CASSQPGTEAFF. The DNA for the CDR3 is TGTGCCAGCAGTCAACCCGGGACTGAAGCTTTCTTT.

V and J are TRBV11-2 and TRBJ2-7; 14 positions match TRBD2. The CDR3 has 16 residues. Unmatched junction bases numbered 9, after V lost 7 bases and J lost 4 bases. Per the germline V gene, CDR1 is SGHAT and CDR2 is FQNNGV. In DNA, the CDR3 is TGTGCCAGCACCCTCGGGACTAGCGGGAGAGTATACGAGCAGTACTTC. Amino acid sequence: CASTLGTSGRVYEQYF.

This rearrangement joins TRBV15 to TRBJ2-3; 7 bases agree with TRBD2. Germline lookup yields CDR1 LNHNV and CDR2 YYDKDF (reference sequence). The V and J ends lost 5 bases and 0 bases, in that order; junction bases with no gene match: 2. The CDR3 is 14 residues long. The CDR3 DNA reads TGTGCCACCAGCTCCGGGGGGAGCACAGATACGCAGTATTTT. Translation gives CATSSGGSTDTQYF.

The chain is built from TRBV7-2 and TRBJ2-3, with D unresolved. This CDR3 spans 14 amino acids. The germline CDR1 and CDR2 sequences are SGHTA and FQGNSA. The V end lost 3 bases, the J end lost 6 bases, and 13 bases lay between the germline ends. The CDR3 DNA follows: TGTGCCAGCAGCTTGGTAAGCCACCCGGATACGCAGTATTTT. Translation: CASSLVSHPDTQYF.

This clone was observed a handful of times. The V and J genes are TRBV5-8 and TRBJ2-7; a weak D match, TRBD1 (7 bases). In germline, CDR1 is SGHTS, CDR2 YDEGEE. Trimming removed 3 bases from V and 3 bases from J, with 19 bases in between. The CDR3 loop spans 16 amino acids. CDR3 coding DNA: TGTGCCAGCAGCTACCGACAGGGAGGCGCCGGCTACGAGCAGTACTTC. Translated: CASSYRQGGAGYEQYF.

The chain has TRBV18 and TRBJ2-7; the D gene is possibly TRBD2 (5 bases). This CDR3 contains 14 residues. V was pared by 4 bases and J by 3 bases, with 13 bases between. Germline V CDR1 and CDR2: KGHSH, LQKENI. In DNA, the CDR3 is TGTGCCAGCTCACTTAAGACTAAAAACTACGAGCAGTACTTC. Protein product: CASSLKTKNYEQYF.

This clone was detected only once. The chain has TRBV10-3 and TRBJ2-3; 8 bases align to TRBD2. This CDR3 is 14 amino acids long. CDR1 ENHRY and CDR2 SYGVKD come from the germline V gene. V was pared by 7 bases and J by 2 bases, with 5 bases of the junction left unmatched. DNA of the CDR3: TGTGCCATCACCCAGCGGGAGACCACAGATACGCAGTATTTT. Its translation is CAITQRETTDTQYF.

The genes are TRBV19 and TRBJ2-5; the match to TRBD1 covers 7 bases. Germline V gene data show CDR1 as LNHDA and CDR2 as SQIVND (reference sequence). With 6 bases clipped from V and 3 bases from J, the junction kept 7 bases outside the gene matches. There are 14 residues in the CDR3. The DNA of the CDR3 is TGTGCCAGTAGGCGGTCAGGGGGAAAAGAGACCCAGTACTTC. It specifies CASRRSGGKETQYF.

V gene TRBV19 combines with J gene TRBJ2-1; 7 bases fit TRBD2. Germline CDR1 reads LNHDA; CDR2 reads SQIVND (reference sequence). The CDR3 sequence is 12 residues long. The J segment lost 15 bases and the V segment lost 4 bases, leaving 9 bases of the junction unmatched. In nucleotides, the CDR3 is TGTGCCAGTAGTACCTTGAGCGGGATTGGGTTCTTC. This encodes CASSTLSGIGFF. Based on the CDR3 plus reference TRBV19 and TRBJ2-1, the full variable domain is DGGITQSPKYLFRKEGQNVTLSCEQNLNHDAMYWYRQDPGQGLRLIYYSQIVNDFQKGDIAEGYSVSREKKESFPLTVTSAQKNPTAFYLCASSTLSGIGFFGPGTRLTVL.

This clone is a singleton in its sample. The V call is TRBV7-8, the J call TRBJ1-1; D call uncertain. V was pared by 4 bases and J by 8 bases, with 14 bases between. CDR3 length equals 13 residues. Germline values: CDR1 SGHVS, CDR2 FQNEAQ. As DNA, the CDR3 is TGTGCCAGCAGCTATACCGGGGTGGGGGAAGCTTTCTTT. Translation gives CASSYTGVGEAFF.

The J gene is TRBJ2-3, the V gene TRBV25-1; 9 nucleotides align to TRBD2. With 5 bases clipped from V and 0 bases from J, the junction kept 6 bases outside the gene matches. Looked up from germline, CDR1 is MGHDK and CDR2 is SYGVNS. The length of the CDR3 is 16 residues. The CDR3 coding sequence is TGTGCCAGCAGTCGCGGACTAGCGCTGAGCACAGATACGCAGTATTTT. This translates into CASSRGLALSTDTQYF.

The rearrangement links TRBV7-2 to TRBJ2-5, with D possibly matching TRBD2 (5 bases). V lost 0 bases and J lost 1, with 9 bases in between. Germline V gives CDR1 SGHTA, CDR2 FQGNSA. This CDR3 contains 15 residues. The CDR3 bases are TGTGCCAGCAGCTTAGCGGGGAGAGCCCAAGAGACCCAGTACTTC. It codes for CASSLAGRAQETQYF.

The V call is TRBV6-5, the J call TRBJ1-2; 7 nucleotides match TRBD1. V was pared by 5 bases and J by 2 bases, with 5 bases of the junction left unmatched. The V gene's germline CDR1 is MNHEY and CDR2 SVGAGI. The CDR3 is made up of 14 amino acids. The CDR3 region has the DNA TGTGCCAGCAGTCTAACAGGGGAGAACTATGGCTACACCTTC. Residues: CASSLTGENYGYTF.

The V and J genes are TRBV20-1 and TRBJ1-4; 7 nucleotides agree with TRBD1. J was trimmed by 4 bases and V by 3 bases; bases with no gene match: 2. Germline V lookup: CDR1 DFQATT, CDR2 SNEGSKA (reference sequence). CDR3 length: 13 amino acids. CDR3 sequence reads: CSASYRGNEKLFF. In DNA form, the CDR3 reads TGCAGTGCTAGTTACAGGGGTAATGAAAAACTGTTTTTT.

The chain has TRBV19 and TRBJ2-4; a possible D gene is TRBD1 (6 bases). Germline assignment: CDR1 LNHDA and CDR2 SQIVND (reference sequence). Trimming removed 4 bases from V and 2 bases from J, with 15 bases in between. The CDR3 runs to 16 residues. In DNA form, the CDR3 reads TGTGCCAGTAGTAAACTAACAGGGCGCCCCAAAAACATTCAGTACTTC. Its protein is CASSKLTGRPKNIQYF.

The V call is TRBV7-2, the J call TRBJ1-2, with D possibly being TRBD1 (6 bases). V lost 3 bases, J lost 3 bases, and 14 bases lay in between. Germline V gives CDR1 SGHTA, CDR2 FQGNSA. This CDR3 contains 15 residues. Here the CDR3 reads CASSFSTGPYYGYTF. In DNA form, the CDR3 reads TGTGCCAGCAGCTTCAGCACAGGGCCATACTATGGCTACACCTTC.